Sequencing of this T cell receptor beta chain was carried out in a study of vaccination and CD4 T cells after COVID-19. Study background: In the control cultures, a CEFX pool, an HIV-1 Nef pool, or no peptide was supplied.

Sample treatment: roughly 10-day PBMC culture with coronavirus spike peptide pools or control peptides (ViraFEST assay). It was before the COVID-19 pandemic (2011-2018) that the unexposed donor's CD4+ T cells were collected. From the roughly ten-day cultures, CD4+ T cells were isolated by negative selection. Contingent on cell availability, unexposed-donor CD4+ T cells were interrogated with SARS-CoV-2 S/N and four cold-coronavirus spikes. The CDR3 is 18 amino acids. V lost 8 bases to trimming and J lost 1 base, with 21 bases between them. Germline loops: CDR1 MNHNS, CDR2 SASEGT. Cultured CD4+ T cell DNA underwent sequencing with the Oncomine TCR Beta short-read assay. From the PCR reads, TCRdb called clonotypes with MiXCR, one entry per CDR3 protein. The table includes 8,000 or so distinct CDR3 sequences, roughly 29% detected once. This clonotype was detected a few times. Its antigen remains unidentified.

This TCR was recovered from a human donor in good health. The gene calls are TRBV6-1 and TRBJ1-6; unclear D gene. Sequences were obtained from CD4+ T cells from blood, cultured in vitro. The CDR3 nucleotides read TGTGCCAGCCGCTTTTCGACCCTTCTAGGTTCCTATAATTCACCCCTCCACTTT. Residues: CASRFSTLLGSYNSPLHF.